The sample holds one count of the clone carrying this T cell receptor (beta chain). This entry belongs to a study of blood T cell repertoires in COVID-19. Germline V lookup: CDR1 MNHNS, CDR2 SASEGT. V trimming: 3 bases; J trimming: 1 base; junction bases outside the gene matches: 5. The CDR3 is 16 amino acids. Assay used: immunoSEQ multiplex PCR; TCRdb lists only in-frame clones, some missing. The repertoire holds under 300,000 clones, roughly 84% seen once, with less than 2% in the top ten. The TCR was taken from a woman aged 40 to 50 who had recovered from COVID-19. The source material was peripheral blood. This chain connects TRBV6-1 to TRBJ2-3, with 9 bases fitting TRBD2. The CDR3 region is CASSDASGEGTDTQYF. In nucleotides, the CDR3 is TGTGCCAGCAGTGACGCTAGCGGGGAGGGCACAGATACGCAGTATTTT.